This is a list of T cell receptor beta chains from one sample in a study of blood T cells in healthy people across ages. TCRdb reanalysed the 5' RACE reads using MiXCR and keeps one entry per CDR3 protein. The table lists hundreds of thousands of distinct CDR3 sequences, 36% of them singletons. The sequenced sample consisted of blood. The receptor source for this set is a man between 18 and 29 years old in good health. Each CDR3 is given with its conserved first and last residue. Each record gives: V gene, J gene, clone size, D gene, CDR3 DNA, CDR3 protein. A D gene is named only where the DNA matches it firmly. Clone size is not always given. Where it is, it says once, few, many or a class for expanded clones.

v_call: TRBV12-3/TRBV12-4; j_call: TRBJ1-1; clone_size: few; d_call: TRBD1; cdr3_nt: TGTGCCAGCTTGACAGGGAGGATTGGCGGCACTGAAGCTTTCTTT; cdr3_aa: CASLTGRIGGTEAFF
v_call: TRBV7-9; j_call: TRBJ2-7; clone_size: NA; d_call: NA; cdr3_nt: TGTGCCAGCAGCTTAGTCGGGGATTCCCCCTACGAGCAGTACTTC; cdr3_aa: CASSLVGDSPYEQYF
v_call: TRBV10-3; j_call: TRBJ2-2; clone_size: few; d_call: NA; cdr3_nt: TGTGCCATCAGTGATATTGGGGTGACCGGGGAGCTGTTTTTT; cdr3_aa: CAISDIGVTGELFF
v_call: TRBV12-3/TRBV12-4; j_call: TRBJ2-7; clone_size: many; d_call: NA; cdr3_nt: TGTGCCAGCAGTGCTGTAGGGACTTACGAGCAGTACTTC; cdr3_aa: CASSAVGTYEQYF
v_call: TRBV7-9; j_call: TRBJ2-3; clone_size: NA; d_call: NA; cdr3_nt: TGTGCCAGCAGCCTACACCTCAGACAGACAGATACGCAGTATTTT; cdr3_aa: CASSLHLRQTDTQYF
v_call: TRBV7-9; j_call: TRBJ2-7; clone_size: NA; d_call: NA; cdr3_nt: TGTGCCAGCAGCTTAGATGCAGACTACAATGAGCAGTACTTC; cdr3_aa: CASSLDADYNEQYF
v_call: TRBV4-3; j_call: TRBJ2-3; clone_size: few; d_call: NA; cdr3_nt: TGCGCCAGCAGCCAAGCCTTGCGGGGGCTCACAGATACGCAGTATTTT; cdr3_aa: CASSQALRGLTDTQYF
v_call: TRBV30; j_call: TRBJ1-5; clone_size: NA; d_call: TRBD1; cdr3_nt: TGTGCCTGGGCCTTGGGCGGACAGGGGATACAGCCCCAGCATTTT; cdr3_aa: CAWALGGQGIQPQHF
v_call: TRBV5-1; j_call: TRBJ2-5; clone_size: NA; d_call: TRBD1; cdr3_nt: TGCGCCAGCAGCTTGACCGACAGGGACCAAGAGACCCAGTACTTC; cdr3_aa: CASSLTDRDQETQYF
v_call: TRBV20-1; j_call: TRBJ2-3; clone_size: NA; d_call: NA; cdr3_nt: TGCAGTGCTCCGCGGTGGACTAGCACAGATACGCAGTATTTT; cdr3_aa: CSAPRWTSTDTQYF
v_call: TRBV5-1; j_call: TRBJ2-1; clone_size: few; d_call: NA; cdr3_nt: TGCGCCAGCAGTGGCGGGGCGGGTGTACGCAATGAGCAGTTCTTC; cdr3_aa: CASSGGAGVRNEQFF
v_call: TRBV9; j_call: TRBJ1-1; clone_size: NA; d_call: NA; cdr3_nt: TGTGCCAGCAGTGCCTTAGGGAACACTGAAGCTTTCTTT; cdr3_aa: CASSALGNTEAFF
v_call: TRBV20-1; j_call: TRBJ2-7; clone_size: NA; d_call: NA; cdr3_nt: TGCAGTGCTAGAGATCGGACCCGCGGCGAGCAGTACTTC; cdr3_aa: CSARDRTRGEQYF
v_call: TRBV2; j_call: TRBJ2-1; clone_size: few; d_call: TRBD1; cdr3_nt: TGTGCCAGCAGGGGGACAGGGGAGGGTGAGCAGTTCTTC; cdr3_aa: CASRGTGEGEQFF
v_call: TRBV7-9; j_call: TRBJ2-3; clone_size: few; d_call: TRBD1; cdr3_nt: TGTGCCAGCAGCTTAACGACAGGGAGTGCAGATACGCAGTATTTT; cdr3_aa: CASSLTTGSADTQYF
v_call: TRBV9; j_call: TRBJ1-2; clone_size: NA; d_call: TRBD1; cdr3_nt: TGTGCCAGCAGCGTAGGGGACAGCGCAAACTATGGCTACACCTTC; cdr3_aa: CASSVGDSANYGYTF
v_call: TRBV20-1; j_call: TRBJ2-4; clone_size: NA; d_call: TRBD2; cdr3_nt: TGCAGTGCTAGGGGACTAGCGACCCGAAAAAACATTCAGTACTTC; cdr3_aa: CSARGLATRKNIQYF
v_call: TRBV4-3; j_call: TRBJ1-6; clone_size: NA; d_call: NA; cdr3_nt: TGCGCCAGCAGCCAAGGTAGTTCACCCCTCCACTTT; cdr3_aa: CASSQGSSPLHF
v_call: TRBV12-3/TRBV12-4; j_call: TRBJ1-5; clone_size: few; d_call: NA; cdr3_nt: TGTGCCAGCAGCACGGATAGGGGTGAGCCCCAGCATTTT; cdr3_aa: CASSTDRGEPQHF
v_call: TRBV6-2/TRBV6-3; j_call: TRBJ2-7; clone_size: NA; d_call: TRBD2; cdr3_nt: TGTGCCAGCAGTTTAGCGGGATTATCCGCCGAGCAGTACTTC; cdr3_aa: CASSLAGLSAEQYF
v_call: TRBV30; j_call: TRBJ1-1; clone_size: NA; d_call: NA; cdr3_nt: TGTGCCTGGAGTGTAGCAGTGAACACTGAAGCTTTCTTT; cdr3_aa: CAWSVAVNTEAFF
v_call: TRBV7-2; j_call: TRBJ2-5; clone_size: NA; d_call: TRBD2; cdr3_nt: TGTGCCAGCAGCTTCCTAGCGGGGGGCCAACAAGAGACCCAGTACTTC; cdr3_aa: CASSFLAGGQQETQYF
v_call: TRBV4-3; j_call: TRBJ2-1; clone_size: many; d_call: NA; cdr3_nt: TGCGCCAGCAGCCAAGATGCCATAGGGAATGAGCAGTTCTTC; cdr3_aa: CASSQDAIGNEQFF
v_call: TRBV6-2/TRBV6-3; j_call: TRBJ1-2; clone_size: many; d_call: NA; cdr3_nt: TGTGCCAGCAGCCAACCGGACACCCCGCCGGGCTACACCTTC; cdr3_aa: CASSQPDTPPGYTF
v_call: TRBV3-1; j_call: TRBJ2-5; clone_size: many; d_call: NA; cdr3_nt: TGTGCCAGCAGTCAAGTCCGGGAGACCCAGTACTTC; cdr3_aa: CASSQVRETQYF
v_call: TRBV3-1; j_call: TRBJ1-1; clone_size: NA; d_call: NA; cdr3_nt: TGTGCCAGCAGCCAAGTGTACACTGAAGCTTTCTTT; cdr3_aa: CASSQVYTEAFF
v_call: TRBV24-1; j_call: TRBJ1-5; clone_size: NA; d_call: NA; cdr3_nt: TGTGCCACCAGTGATAGCGGCAGGGGAAGGAGCAATCAGCCCCAGCATTTT; cdr3_aa: CATSDSGRGRSNQPQHF
v_call: TRBV18; j_call: TRBJ2-4; clone_size: NA; d_call: TRBD1; cdr3_nt: TGTGCCAGCTCACCATTTGGGGCCGGGACAGGGGCCTTTCTAGCCAAAAACATTCAGTACTTC; cdr3_aa: CASSPFGAGTGAFLAKNIQYF
v_call: TRBV4-1; j_call: TRBJ2-1; clone_size: NA; d_call: TRBD2; cdr3_nt: TGCGCCAGCAGCCAAGAATGGGCGGGGACTAGTAATGAGCAGTTCTTC; cdr3_aa: CASSQEWAGTSNEQFF
v_call: TRBV20-1; j_call: TRBJ2-3; clone_size: many; d_call: TRBD1; cdr3_nt: TGCAGTGCTGACACAGGGGGCACAGATACGCAGTATTTT; cdr3_aa: CSADTGGTDTQYF
v_call: TRBV7-9; j_call: TRBJ2-1; clone_size: few; d_call: NA; cdr3_nt: TGTGCCAGCAGCTTAGTTGGCGGGGGCCCTTACAATGAGCAGTTCTTC; cdr3_aa: CASSLVGGGPYNEQFF
v_call: TRBV6-2/TRBV6-3; j_call: TRBJ2-5; clone_size: few; d_call: NA; cdr3_nt: TGTGCCAGCAGTACCGGGGCCGAAGAGACCCAGTACTTC; cdr3_aa: CASSTGAEETQYF
v_call: TRBV12-3/TRBV12-4; j_call: TRBJ1-5; clone_size: many; d_call: NA; cdr3_nt: TGTGCCAGCAGTTTATTGAGGGCCGGTCAGCCCCAGCATTTT; cdr3_aa: CASSLLRAGQPQHF
v_call: TRBV20-1; j_call: TRBJ2-7; clone_size: few; d_call: NA; cdr3_nt: TGCAGTGCCCTATTGGGACACCCGAATTACGAGCAGTACTTC; cdr3_aa: CSALLGHPNYEQYF
v_call: TRBV29-1; j_call: TRBJ2-5; clone_size: NA; d_call: NA; cdr3_nt: TGCAGCTCGACAGGAGGGGTGGCAGAGACCCAGTACTTC; cdr3_aa: CSSTGGVAETQYF
v_call: TRBV4-3; j_call: TRBJ1-2; clone_size: few; d_call: NA; cdr3_nt: TGCGCCAGCAGCCAAGGTCGAGGGTGGGGGGGCTTCGATGGCTACACCTTC; cdr3_aa: CASSQGRGWGGFDGYTF
v_call: TRBV7-8; j_call: TRBJ2-1; clone_size: NA; d_call: TRBD1; cdr3_nt: TGTGCCAGCAGCGCCCGACAGGGCCCGATTGACGGTGAGCAGTTCTTC; cdr3_aa: CASSARQGPIDGEQFF
v_call: TRBV12-3/TRBV12-4; j_call: TRBJ2-6; clone_size: NA; d_call: NA; cdr3_nt: TGTGCCATCCTCGGAGGCGATGGTGGGGCCAACGTCCTGACTTTC; cdr3_aa: CAILGGDGGANVLTF
v_call: TRBV5-6; j_call: TRBJ2-5; clone_size: few; d_call: NA; cdr3_nt: TGTGCCAGCAGCTCGACAGCTCAAGAGACCCAGTACTTC; cdr3_aa: CASSSTAQETQYF
v_call: TRBV4-1; j_call: TRBJ2-1; clone_size: many; d_call: NA; cdr3_nt: TGCGCCAGCAGCACCGTCCGAGACAGATACAATGAGCAGTTCTTC; cdr3_aa: CASSTVRDRYNEQFF
v_call: TRBV6-5; j_call: TRBJ2-7; clone_size: many; d_call: NA; cdr3_nt: TGTGCCAGCAGCCTAGGGGTTGGACAGATAAACTACGAGCAGTACTTC; cdr3_aa: CASSLGVGQINYEQYF
v_call: TRBV12-3/TRBV12-4; j_call: TRBJ2-3; clone_size: few; d_call: NA; cdr3_nt: TGTGCCAGCAGCAGCCTAGAACGGGGGGCCAGGGATGTAGATACGCAGTATTTT; cdr3_aa: CASSSLERGARDVDTQYF